The rows below give T cell receptor beta chains drawn from one sample of a study of blood T cell repertoires in COVID-19. TCRdb's copy holds only in-frame clones and misses some; the assay was immunoSEQ multiplex PCR. The table lists 200,000 to 300,000 clones, about 85% of them singletons. The sequencing input was peripheral blood. These receptors all stem from a man in his 60s with acute or convalescent COVID-19. Both conserved end residues are part of each CDR3. A D gene is named only where the DNA matches it firmly.

cdr3_length j_call v_call d_call cdr3_aa
13 TRBJ2-3 TRBV7-7 - CASSPDRGDTQYF
13 TRBJ2-7 TRBV7-9 TRBD1 CASSSGQGREQYF
14 TRBJ2-3 TRBV10-1 - CASSESGGADTQYF
17 TRBJ2-6 TRBV5-5 - CASSFKDIFSGANVLTF
20 TRBJ1-2 TRBV18 - CASSPSFFQKRDNEGYGYTF
14 TRBJ1-2 TRBV5-1 TRBD1 CASSVGQGVYGYTF
16 TRBJ2-1 TRBV6-6 TRBD2 CASSYRLAGGQNEQFF
15 TRBJ2-7 TRBV18 TRBD1 CASSSMGTGAYEQYF
15 TRBJ2-2 TRBV24-1 - CATSLGGTNTGELFF
13 TRBJ1-1 TRBV6-5 - CASSTGVYTEAFF
15 TRBJ2-3 TRBV29-1 TRBD1 CSYVGGQGSTDTQYF
16 TRBJ1-2 TRBV9 - CASSVGAGDPNYGYTF
14 TRBJ2-5 TRBV10-1 - CASSEFRLRETQYF
12 TRBJ2-2 TRBV5-1 - CASSSGGGELFF
15 TRBJ2-1 TRBV4-3 - CASSQGAGFSNEQFF
18 TRBJ2-7 TRBV7-8 TRBD2 CASSLVGLAGSGTHEQYF
16 TRBJ2-2 TRBV6-6 TRBD1 CASSYTGQGRGGELFF
16 TRBJ1-5 TRBV27 - CASSIPRGVFGQPQHF
13 TRBJ1-2 TRBV6-1 TRBD1 CASSDYRGMGYTF
15 TRBJ2-7 TRBV27 - CASSLKEFGIYEQYF
13 TRBJ2-1 TRBV18 - CASSPTRSNEQFF
10 TRBJ2-5 TRBV25-1 - CARARETQYF
12 TRBJ2-1 TRBV18 - CASSPTNNEQFF
17 TRBJ1-6 TRBV7-9 TRBD1 CASSLPRQGFGNSPLHF
13 TRBJ1-2 TRBV30 - CAWSPSGDYGYTF
15 TRBJ2-3 TRBV28 TRBD2 CASSPSGGRTDTQYF
16 TRBJ2-2 TRBV6-5 TRBD2 CASSLTSGANTGELFF
15 TRBJ2-7 TRBV7-9 - CASNSPMDSSYEQYF
12 TRBJ2-3 TRBV18 TRBD2 CASSPWAGGGYF
15 TRBJ2-7 TRBV14 TRBD1 CASRPTGTGFYEQYF
14 TRBJ1-5 TRBV18 TRBD1 CASSPRTGAQPQHF
14 TRBJ2-1 TRBV4-3 - CASSLKLGGNEQFF
16 TRBJ1-5 TRBV6-6 - CASSRQAGLGNQPQHF
17 TRBJ2-5 TRBV7-2 TRBD2 CASSLGSGGLSQETQYF
15 TRBJ1-2 TRBV11-2 - CASSLVDTGNYGYTF
17 TRBJ2-4 TRBV4-2 - CASSLQGTVVAKNIQYF
15 TRBJ2-3 TRBV6-4 - CASSPTEASTDTQYF
15 TRBJ2-7 TRBV9 TRBD2 CASSVELAGFYEQYF
19 TRBJ2-6 TRBV4-3 TRBD1 CASSQALLQGAQGANVLTF
15 TRBJ2-7 TRBV5-1 - CASSSSAGVTYEQYF
14 TRBJ1-2 TRBV4-2 TRBD1 CASSQNQGGYGYTF